Presented here are 22 T cell receptor beta chains from one specimen sequenced in a study of blood T cell repertoires in COVID-19. Clones were sequenced by immunoSEQ multiplex PCR, and TCRdb holds only the in-frame ones, with some missing. The sample carries tens of thousands of clones, about three quarters recorded once. The sample was peripheral blood. All receptors derive from a man aged 25-45 years with COVID-19, enrolled during active disease.

This clone was seen a single time. The gene calls are TRBV5-1 and TRBJ2-5, with 14 positions matching TRBD2. CDR1 and CDR2 (germline): SGHRS, YFSETQ. V was pared by 3 bases and J by 5 bases, with 3 bases of the junction left unmatched. This CDR3 has 15 amino acids. For the CDR3, the DNA is TGCGCCAGCAGCTCCGGGACTAGCGGGGGTGAGACCCAGTACTTC. This sequence encodes CASSSGTSGGETQYF.

The rearrangement links TRBV29-1 to TRBJ2-5; maybe TRBD2 (7 bases). Trimming removed 3 bases at V and 7 bases at J, with 12 bases between. CDR1 is SQVTM and CDR2 is ANQGSEA in the germline V gene. This CDR3 region has 12 residues. The CDR3 DNA is TGCAGCGTTGATAGGGGGAGGGGGACCCAGTACTTC. Translating gives CSVDRGRGTQYF.

The J gene is TRBJ1-1, the V gene TRBV18, with D possibly being TRBD1 (6 bases). The CDR3 runs to 17 residues. Trimming took 3 bases from V and 0 from J, leaving 17 bases between them. CDR1 is KGHSH and CDR2 is LQKENI in the germline V gene. DNA for the CDR3: TGTGCCAGCTCACCCCGTGGGGGGGCTCAGATGAACACTGAAGCTTTCTTT. Protein product: CASSPRGGAQMNTEAFF.

The genes are TRBV7-9 and TRBJ2-7; TRBD2 matches 10 bases. Losses at the gene ends were 5 bases for V and 3 bases for J; bases not matched to a gene: 7. Germline CDR1 SEHNR, CDR2 FQNEAQ (reference sequence). The CDR3 is 15 residues long. CDR3 protein: CASSLLLAGVYEQYF. The CDR3 nucleotides are TGTGCCAGCAGCCTACTGCTAGCGGGAGTCTACGAGCAGTACTTC.

The V and J genes are TRBV5-4 and TRBJ2-2; TRBD2 agrees at 8 bases. Trimming at V came to 5 bases and at J to 1 base, leaving 4 bases not matched to a gene. The germline V gene encodes CDR1 SGHNT and CDR2 YYREEE (reference sequence). The CDR3 has 15 residues. The CDR3 loop is CASRVAGMNTGELFF. CDR3 DNA: TGTGCCAGCAGGGTAGCGGGGATGAACACCGGGGAGCTGTTTTTT. Filled out from reference TRBV5-4 and TRBJ2-2, the complete variable domain reads ETGVTQSPTHLIKTRGQQVTLRCSSQSGHNTVSWYQQALGQGPQFIFQYYREEENGRGNFPPRFSGLQFPNYSSELNVNALELDDSALYLCASRVAGMNTGELFFGEGSRLTVL.

DNA for the CDR3: TGTGCCAGTAGTACGGGGACAGGAAGTGTCTCTGGAAACACCATATATTTT. Its protein is CASSTGTGSVSGNTIYF. This rearrangement joins TRBV19 to TRBJ1-3, with 8 bases fitting TRBD1. Germline V CDR1 and CDR2: LNHDA, SQIVND (reference sequence). Trimming removed 4 bases from V and 0 bases from J; junction bases left unmatched: 8. The CDR3 consists of 17 residues.

This chain connects TRBV6-6 to TRBJ1-1; 8 bases fit TRBD1. CDR1 is MNHNY and CDR2 is SVGAGI in the germline V gene (reference sequence). The V and J ends lost 6 bases and 0 bases, in that order; junction bases with no gene match: 3. The CDR3 is made up of 14 amino acids. Written as DNA, the CDR3 is TGTGCCAGCAGCTTACAGGGGGTGAACACTGAAGCTTTCTTT. This codes for CASSLQGVNTEAFF.

This chain joins TRBV3-1 (or the pseudogene TRBV3-2) and TRBJ2-4; TRBD2 matches 9 bases. There are 12 residues in the CDR3. The germline CDR1 and CDR2 sequences are LGHDT and YNNKEL (reference sequence). V lost 4 bases and J lost 9; bases outside the gene matches: 1. The CDR3 region has the DNA TGTGCCAGCAGCCGGACTAGCGCCATTCAGTACTTC. Translation gives CASSRTSAIQYF.

The chain uses TRBV11-2 and TRBJ1-3; no firm D call. The V end was cut by 0 bases, the J end by 2 bases, with 8 bases between. Germline CDR1 SGHAT, CDR2 FQNNGV. CDR3 length: 15 amino acids. CDR3 sequence (DNA): TGTGCCAGCAGCTTAGATTCTGCAGCTGGAAACACCATATATTTT. Amino acid sequence: CASSLDSAAGNTIYF.

A single count supports this clone. The CDR3 loop is CASSGTSSGNEQFF. The CDR3 nucleotides read TGTGCCAGTTCCGGGACTAGTTCTGGAAATGAGCAGTTCTTC. This chain links TRBV18 with TRBJ2-1; 8 bases are a match to TRBD2. This CDR3 comprises 14 residues. The germline V gene has CDR1 KGHSH and CDR2 LQKENI. Trimming cost V 9 bases and J 7 bases; bases outside gene matches: 11.

V is TRBV28 and J is TRBJ2-7; possibly TRBD1 for D (5 bases). The CDR3 runs to 15 residues. The V and J ends lost 3 bases and 4 bases respectively, with 16 bases between them. Germline assignment: CDR1 MDHEN and CDR2 SYDVKM. DNA for the CDR3: TGTGCCAGCAGTTTTAATAAGGCAGGGTATTACGAGCAGTACTTC. Protein: CASSFNKAGYYEQYF.

The chain recombines TRBV13 with TRBJ2-2, with 14 nucleotides matching TRBD2. Germline lookup yields CDR1 PRHDT and CDR2 FYEKMQ (reference sequence). The V and J ends lost 6 bases and 3 bases, in that order; junction bases with no gene match: 6. CDR3 length: 17 residues. In DNA, the CDR3 is TGTGCCAGCAGGCGACTAGCGGGAGGGCGGTACACCGGGGAGCTGTTTTTT. Residues: CASRRLAGGRYTGELFF.

The chain employs TRBV10-3 and TRBJ1-2; D gene uncertain. The CDR3 has 14 residues. Trimming took off 3 bases at V and 2 bases at J, with 10 bases between the two ends. Germline V gene data show CDR1 as ENHRY and CDR2 as SYGVKD. This chain's CDR3 is CAISDQQENYGYTF. The CDR3 region has the DNA TGTGCCATCAGTGATCAGCAGGAAAACTATGGCTACACCTTC.

The genes are TRBV19 and TRBJ2-2; D unclear. CDR3 length: 17 residues. CDR1 and CDR2 (germline): LNHDA, SQIVND (reference sequence). Between the trimmed V and J ends, which lost 3 bases and 0 bases, there was a span of 14 bases. The CDR3 is CASSILIYSSNTGELFF. The CDR3 DNA follows: TGTGCCAGTAGTATCCTTATCTACTCTTCGAACACCGGGGAGCTGTTTTTT.

The V and J genes are TRBV5-4 and TRBJ2-5; 13 bases are shared with TRBD2. With 4 bases clipped from V and 4 bases from J, the junction kept 7 bases outside the gene matches. The CDR3 consists of 16 residues. Germline V gives CDR1 SGHNT, CDR2 YYREEE (reference sequence). The CDR3 sequence is CASSPRTSGRGETQYF. Written as DNA, the CDR3 is TGTGCCAGCAGCCCCCGGACTAGCGGGAGAGGAGAGACCCAGTACTTC.

The J gene is TRBJ1-2, the V gene TRBV7-3, with D maybe TRBD1 (6 bases). Between the trimmed V and J ends, which lost 2 bases and 0 bases, there was a span of 10 bases. The V gene's germline CDR1 is SGHTA and CDR2 FQGTGA. This CDR3 contains 15 residues. The CDR3, as DNA: TGTGCCAGCAGCTTATCAGGGGACCCTAACTATGGCTACACCTTC. This gives the protein CASSLSGDPNYGYTF.

The rearrangement joins TRBV9 to TRBJ1-1; D gene ambiguous. Germline CDR1 is SGDLS and CDR2 is YYNGEE. CDR3 length: 11 amino acids. Trimming removed 4 bases at V and 14 bases at J, with 15 bases between. The CDR3 region is CASSPGIRFFF. The DNA of the CDR3 is TGTGCCAGCAGCCCCGGGATTCGATTCTTCTTT.

The J gene is TRBJ1-2, the V gene TRBV6-5; D gene ambiguous. This CDR3 contains 14 residues. V dropped 2 bases and J dropped 1 base, with 8 bases sitting between them. Germline CDR1 MNHEY, CDR2 SVGAGI. CDR3 in amino acids: CASSYSGDNYGYTF. CDR3 nucleotide sequence: TGTGCCAGCAGTTACAGCGGGGATAACTATGGCTACACCTTC.

The gene calls are TRBV7-2 and TRBJ2-3; D perhaps matches TRBD2 (7 bases). Trimming left V 5 bases short and J 7 bases short, with 19 bases between. This CDR3 spans 15 amino acids. CDR1 SGHTA and CDR2 FQGNSA come from the germline V gene. The CDR3 sequence is CASSRRWAGDNTQYF. DNA for the CDR3: TGTGCCAGCAGCCGCAGATGGGCGGGGGACAATACGCAGTATTTT.

The rearrangement links TRBV29-1 to TRBJ2-7, with 10 bases lining up with TRBD1. J was trimmed by 6 bases and V by 3 bases; bases with no gene match: 8. CDR3 length equals 14 residues. The germline gives CDR1 SQVTM, CDR2 ANQGSEA. CDR3 DNA sequence: TGCAGCGTTGACGGGACAGGGGACGCCTCCGAGCAGTACTTC. Its protein is CSVDGTGDASEQYF.

This clone was observed a single time. The V gene is TRBV9, the J gene TRBJ1-6; maybe TRBD1 (5 bases). The CDR3 is 15 amino acids. CDR1 and CDR2 from the germline V gene are SGDLS and YYNGEE. V lost 1 base, J lost 5 bases, and 10 bases lay in between. The CDR3 nucleotides read TGTGCCAGCAGCGTAAGCGGGGGAAATAATTCACCCCTCCACTTT. Its protein product is CASSVSGGNNSPLHF.

The chain couples TRBV6-5 to TRBJ2-5; a weak D match, TRBD1 (6 bases). Germline assignment: CDR1 MNHEY and CDR2 SVGAGI. V lost 6 bases and J 5 bases, leaving 19 bases between the germline ends. The CDR3 contains 15 residues. The CDR3 loop reads CASRNPNRAAETQYF. CDR3 in DNA: TGTGCCAGCAGAAACCCCAACAGGGCGGCGGAGACCCAGTACTTC.